Sequencing of this T cell receptor beta chain was carried out in a study of shared clonotypes between healthy human individuals. General study points: Clonotypes shared by all four sorted-subset donors had higher generation probabilities than non-shared clonotypes. A small donor pool kept down the genetic and exposure-history diversity that was represented.

Assay used: immunoSEQ multiplex PCR; TCRdb lists only in-frame clones, some missing. This table has about 320,000 clones, over 75% appearing once. CDR1 is SEHNR and CDR2 is FQNEAQ in the germline V gene (reference sequence). The CDR3 covers 15 residues. V was clipped by 5 bases and J by 4 bases; unmatched bases: 11. In its sample, this clone was seen a few times. Its target is not known. Sequencing was done on a sample of memory CD8+ T cells sorted from blood. Subset: CD45RO+ cells pooled with CCR7-negative TemRA cells. The source of this sequence is a man in his late teens or twenties in good health. The chain is built from TRBV7-9 and TRBJ2-7; the match to TRBD1 covers 7 bases. DNA of the CDR3: TGTGCCAGCAGCCAGAGGGACAGTAGCCCTTACGAGCAGTACTTC. It translates to CASSQRDSSPYEQYF.